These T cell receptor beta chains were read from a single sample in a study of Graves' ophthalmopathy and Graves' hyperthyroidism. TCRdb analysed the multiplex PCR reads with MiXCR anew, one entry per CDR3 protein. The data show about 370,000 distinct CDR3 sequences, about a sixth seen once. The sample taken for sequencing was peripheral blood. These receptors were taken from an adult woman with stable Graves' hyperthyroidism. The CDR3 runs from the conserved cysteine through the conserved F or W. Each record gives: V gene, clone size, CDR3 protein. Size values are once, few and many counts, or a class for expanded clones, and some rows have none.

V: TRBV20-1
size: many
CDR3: CSARIPGSYEQYF

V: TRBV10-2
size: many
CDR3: CASKGETGELFF

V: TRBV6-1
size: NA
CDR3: CASSEAYSGAYEQYF

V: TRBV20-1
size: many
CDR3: CSAETGDNQPQHF

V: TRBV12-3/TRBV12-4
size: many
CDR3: CASSSSPGQPAEAFF

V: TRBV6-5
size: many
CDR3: CASSYIGGSGYGYTF

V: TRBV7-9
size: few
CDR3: CASRAAGPPTQYF

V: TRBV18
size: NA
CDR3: CASSPLGSAGELFF

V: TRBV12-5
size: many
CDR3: CASGSGGAEETQYF

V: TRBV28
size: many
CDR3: CASSSLGRWDSYEQYF

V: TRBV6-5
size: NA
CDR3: CASSYSGGTELNNSPLHF

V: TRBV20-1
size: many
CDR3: CSASRDGEGTEAFF

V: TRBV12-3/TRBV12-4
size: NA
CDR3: CASSQQGGELFF

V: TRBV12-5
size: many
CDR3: CASGLGWAGYTF

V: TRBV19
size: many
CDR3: CASSETGKTYGYTF

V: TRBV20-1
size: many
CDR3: CSASVEATEAFF

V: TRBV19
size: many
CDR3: CASSQAGARSNQPQHF

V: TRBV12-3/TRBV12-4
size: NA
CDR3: CASSLVPFQETQYF

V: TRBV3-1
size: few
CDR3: CASSQTVMTRQYEQYF

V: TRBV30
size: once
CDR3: CAWSDGTARQPQHF

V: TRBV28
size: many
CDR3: CASSSPPGTSGSGELFF

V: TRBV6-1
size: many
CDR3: CASSEESSGGAYEQYF

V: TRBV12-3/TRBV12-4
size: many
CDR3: CASSLGVSSYEQYF

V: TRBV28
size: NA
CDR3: CASSATPDRGPYEQYF

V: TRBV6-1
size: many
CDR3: CASPAKSGRDYEQYF

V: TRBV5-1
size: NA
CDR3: CASSLGPAKVTFF

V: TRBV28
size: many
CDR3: CASGDLVANYGYTF

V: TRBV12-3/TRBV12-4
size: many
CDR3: CASSLLGQTYEQYF